These T cell receptor beta chains were read from a single sample in a study of Ad26.COV2.S vaccination and SARS-CoV-2 variants. TCRdb's table, derived via immunoSEQ multiplex PCR, lists solely in-frame clones and lacks some. The sample gives around 300,000 clones, about 90% of which show up once; over 5% is in the top ten. Sequenced material: peripheral blood, taken in a trial of Ad26.COV2.S vaccine versus placebo. The receptor set was obtained from a person between 18 and 65 years old who received the Ad26.COV2.S COVID-19 vaccine or a placebo. Each CDR3 is given with its conserved first and last residue. Each record gives: V gene, clone size, J gene, D gene, CDR3 DNA, CDR3 protein. A D gene is named only where the DNA matches it firmly. Where a row states a size, it is once, few, many or the class of an expanded clone; other rows omit it.

TRBV20-1,once,TRBJ2-1,TRBD2,TGCAGTGCTAGTTCGACTAGCGGATACAATGAGCAGTTCTTC,CSASSTSGYNEQFF
TRBV4-3,once,TRBJ2-1,-,TGCGCCAGCAGCCAAGAAGGGGACCGCTACAATGAGCAGTTCTTC,CASSQEGDRYNEQFF
TRBV25-1,-,TRBJ1-1,-,TGTGCCAGCAAAACAGGTTTGAACACTGAAGCTTTCTTT,CASKTGLNTEAFF
TRBV7-3,-,TRBJ2-1,TRBD2,TGTGCCAGCAGCTTATGGGAAAACCGTGAGGGACTAGCAAGTCCTGAGCAGTTCTTC,CASSLWENREGLASPEQFF
TRBV7-7,-,TRBJ1-5,-,TGTGCCAGCAGTCTAAAACAGGGAGTTCATAGCAATCAGCCCCAGCATTTT,CASSLKQGVHSNQPQHF
TRBV14,-,TRBJ1-4,-,TGTGCCAGCAGCCAAGTTGGGGGTTCAACTAATGAAAAACTGTTTTTT,CASSQVGGSTNEKLFF
TRBV5-5,-,TRBJ2-2,-,TGTGCCAGCAGCTTAACGACTGCCACCGGGGAGCTGTTTTTT,CASSLTTATGELFF
TRBV6-2/TRBV6-3,-,TRBJ2-1,-,TGTGCCAGCAGTTTCCTGACATGGAGCTCCTACAATGAGCAGTTCTTC,CASSFLTWSSYNEQFF
TRBV2,-,TRBJ2-3,-,TGTGCCAGCAGTGACGACCGGCCCCCTTGGACAGATACGCAGTATTTT,CASSDDRPPWTDTQYF
TRBV4-3,-,TRBJ1-3,-,TGCGCCAGCAGCCAAGCTTTTTTCGGGGGTTCTGGAAACACCATATATTTT,CASSQAFFGGSGNTIYF
TRBV9,-,TRBJ2-2,-,TGTGCCAGCAGCGTCCTCTACCCCGGGGAGCTGTTTTTT,CASSVLYPGELFF
TRBV29-1,-,TRBJ2-3,TRBD1,TGCAGCGTTCTGACAGGGTACAAGTATTTT,CSVLTGYKYF
TRBV7-9,-,TRBJ1-1,TRBD1,TGTGCCAGCAGCTTACGGGGACAGGGGTCGAACACTGAAGCTTTCTTT,CASSLRGQGSNTEAFF
TRBV7-9,few,TRBJ1-2,TRBD1,TGTGCCAGCAGCTGGCCCACAGGGGAAGGCTACACCTTC,CASSWPTGEGYTF
TRBV6-5,-,TRBJ1-4,-,TGTGCCACTACTGACAGTTTTAATGAAAAACTGTTTTTT,CATTDSFNEKLFF
TRBV5-8,-,TRBJ1-2,-,TGTGCCAGCAATCCAGGGCGGGTGCGGGTTCGTGGCTACACCTTC,CASNPGRVRVRGYTF
TRBV12-3/TRBV12-4,once,TRBJ1-5,-,TGTGCCATCCAGCCTTATAGCAATCAGCCCCAGCATTTT,CAIQPYSNQPQHF
TRBV7-9,few,TRBJ2-2,-,TGTGCCAGCAGCCCTCCCCCACAGGGCCCGAACACCGGGGAGCTGTTTTTT,CASSPPPQGPNTGELFF
TRBV27,-,TRBJ1-2,-,TGTGCCAGCAGTTCCCCGTCGGGGGCTGGCGGCTACACCTTC,CASSSPSGAGGYTF
TRBV6-4,once,TRBJ1-2,TRBD1,TGTGCCAGCAGCCCCTACCTTAGTGACAGGGGCTATGGCTACACCTTC,CASSPYLSDRGYGYTF
TRBV6-2/TRBV6-3,few,TRBJ1-3,-,TGTGCCAGCAGCCGAGGACGGGACTCTGGAAACACCATATATTTT,CASSRGRDSGNTIYF
TRBV5-1,-,TRBJ1-1,-,TGCGCCAGCAGCCCGGGGACGGTGAACACTGAAGCTTTCTTT,CASSPGTVNTEAFF
TRBV4-1,-,TRBJ2-2,-,TGCGCCAGCAGCCAAGCCATCCGTAGGGACATCGCTTCGAACACCGGGGAGCTGTTTTTT,CASSQAIRRDIASNTGELFF
TRBV2,once,TRBJ2-1,-,TGTGCCAGCAGCTTGATCGGTGAGCAGTTCTTC,CASSLIGEQFF